The source of this T cell receptor beta chain is a study of beta chain features in type 1 diabetes. Overall study findings and caveats: The influence of HLA type on TCRB rearrangement stayed undetermined.

A remark on this clone: Its target is not known.

All of the isolated RNA was reverse transcribed, so expressed TCRB transcripts were sequenced. This table comes from immunoSEQ multiplex PCR, and its TCRdb copy is limited to in-frame clones, with some not included. The repertoire holds around 430,000 clones, 30% seen once, with about 0.065% in the top ten. CDR3 length: 16 residues. Germline V gives CDR1 MGHDK, CDR2 SYGVNS. The V gene lost 8 bases and the J gene lost 4 bases, with 18 bases spanning the gap. The specimen sequenced was naive CD4+ T cells from blood. The TCR comes from a man between 18 and 29 years old in good health. The chain uses TRBV25-1 and TRBJ2-6; TRBD1 is a possible D gene (6 bases). CDR3: CASLLNRAVGANVLTF. The DNA of the CDR3 is TGTGCCAGCCTTTTAAACAGGGCTGTGGGGGCCAACGTCCTGACTTTC.